This T cell receptor (beta chain) was identified in a study of T-cell reconstitution after alpha-beta-depleted transplantation in children. The junction had 8 bases not matched to a gene; V was cut back by 2 bases and J by 2 bases. CDR1 and CDR2 from the germline V gene are KGHDR and SFDVKD. This CDR3 has 16 amino acids. Unique molecular identifiers tagged the TCRbeta library. TCRdb reanalysed the PCR reads using MiXCR and keeps one entry per CDR3 protein. This table holds approximately 430,000 distinct CDR3 sequences, 16% found once. This clonotype was obtained from a boy in the first two years of life who had a stem cell transplant for Wiskott-Aldrich syndrome, so the T cells may come from the graft donor. The V call is TRBV24-1, the J call TRBJ2-7, with 7 bases identical to TRBD1. Sequenced material: PBMCs, mostly from graft donor cells, taken 360 days after TCRalphabeta/CD19-depleted stem cell transplant. For the CDR3, the DNA is TGTGCCACCAGTGATTCTAAGACAGGGAACACCTACGAGCAGTACTTC. Translating gives CATSDSKTGNTYEQYF.